Sequencing of this TCR beta chain was carried out in a study of cytomegalovirus exposure and HLA in healthy donors. The study's findings and limits: Based on reports, TCR beta sequences accurately predicted HLA-A and HLA-B alleles for most subjects.

For this clone: The antigen remains undetermined.

60 Vbeta and 13 Jbeta primers were used in PCR. Method: immunoSEQ multiplex PCR; TCRdb's copy keeps in-frame clones and lacks some. The sample shows 50,000 to 65,000 clones, about four fifths of them seen only once. Germline V gives CDR1 LGHNA, CDR2 YSLEER. V shed 0 bases and J 9 bases; nucleotides not matched to a gene: 5. The CDR3 is 16 amino acids. The V gene is TRBV4-3, the J gene TRBJ2-1; 13 bases line up with TRBD2. The material sequenced was PBMCs. The clonotype was recovered from a woman between 25 and 40 years old in good health and CMV-seronegative. For the CDR3, the DNA is TGCGCCAGCAGCCAAGACACTAGCGGGAGGGGAGGTGAGCAGTTCTTC. Translating gives CASSQDTSGRGGEQFF.